These 18 T cell receptor beta chains came from one sample sequenced in a study of siplizumab effects on memory and regulatory T cells. Clones were sequenced by immunoSEQ multiplex PCR, and TCRdb holds only the in-frame ones, with some missing. The sample carries 80,000 to 130,000 clones, about 91% recorded once. The source material was Tregs sorted from blood. The receptors derive from a human donor in good health.

This chain joins TRBV7-3 and TRBJ1-3; D is undetermined. The CDR3 is made up of 14 amino acids. Germline CDR1 SGHTA, CDR2 FQGTGA. V was cut by 2 bases and J by 2 bases, with 7 bases left in between. CDR3 protein: CASSLCQTGNTIYF. Here the CDR3 DNA reads TGTGCCAGCAGCTTATGTCAGACTGGAAACACCATATATTTT.

J is TRBJ1-1 and V is TRBV5-1; 10 bases map to TRBD1. With V trimmed by 3 bases and J by 5 bases, 4 bases remained unmatched. The CDR3 covers 14 residues. Germline lookup yields CDR1 SGHRS and CDR2 YFSETQ. The CDR3 protein is CASSWTGGRTEAFF. In nucleotides, the CDR3 is TGCGCCAGCAGCTGGACAGGGGGTCGAACTGAAGCTTTCTTT.

The gene calls are TRBV2 and TRBJ2-1; D gene ambiguous. Trimming cost V 2 bases and J 8 bases, with 7 bases left between them. The CDR3 contains 12 residues. Germline CDR1 reads SNHLY; CDR2 reads FYNNEI. The CDR3 DNA reads TGTGCCAGCAGTGAACTCAAATATGAGCAGTTCTTC. This gives the protein CASSELKYEQFF.

V usage is TRBV18 and J usage is TRBJ2-6; D may be TRBD2 (5 bases). Germline CDR1 is KGHSH and CDR2 is LQKENI. This CDR3 has 14 residues. V was pared by 5 bases and J by 2 bases, with 7 bases between. This CDR3 reads CASSEGTGANVLTF. For the CDR3, the DNA is TGTGCCAGCTCAGAGGGAACTGGGGCCAACGTCCTGACTTTC.

This clone was detected once. The rearrangement links TRBV18 to TRBJ1-1, with D possibly being TRBD1 (5 bases). Between the trimmed V and J ends, which lost 2 bases and 1 base, there was a span of 8 bases. The germline CDR1 and CDR2 sequences are KGHSH and LQKENI. This CDR3 contains 14 residues. CDR3 sequence reads: CASSPITGNTEAFF. Written as DNA, the CDR3 is TGTGCCAGCTCACCAATTACAGGGAACACTGAAGCTTTCTTT. Complete variable domain (other parts from reference TRBV18 and TRBJ1-1): NAGVMQNPRHLVRRRGQEARLRCSPMKGHSHVYWYRQLPEEGLKFMVYLQKENIIDESGMPKERFSAEFPKEGPSILRIQQVVRGDSAAYFCASSPITGNTEAFFGQGTRLTVV.

The chain uses TRBV5-1 and TRBJ2-3, with D hard to call. Germline V lookup: CDR1 SGHRS, CDR2 YFSETQ. V was trimmed by 0 bases and J by 0 bases, leaving 5 bases between them. The CDR3 is 14 amino acids. The CDR3 loop reads CASSLVGSTDTQYF. CDR3 bases: TGCGCCAGCAGCTTGGTCGGGAGCACAGATACGCAGTATTTT.

This clone was found once. The chain joins TRBV14 to TRBJ2-1; 7 nucleotides align to TRBD1. The CDR3 covers 17 residues. Germline lookup yields CDR1 SGHDN and CDR2 FVKESK. Losses at the gene ends were 3 bases for V and 6 bases for J; bases not matched to a gene: 14. The CDR3 DNA sequence: TGTGCCAGCAGCCAGTGGGGATCGGGACAGAATATCAATGAGCAGTTCTTC. Translation: CASSQWGSGQNINEQFF.

This chain joins TRBV19 and TRBJ2-1; D assignment may be TRBD1 or TRBD2 (5 bases each). Germline CDR1 LNHDA, CDR2 SQIVND (reference sequence). The ends were cut back, 3 bases at V and 6 bases at J, with 9 bases in the middle. The CDR3 runs to 13 residues. CDR3 in amino acids: CASSIVGANEQFF. The CDR3 bases are TGTGCCAGTAGTATTGTCGGGGCCAATGAGCAGTTCTTC.

The chain is built from TRBV2 and TRBJ2-2; possible D gene TRBD1, 6 bases. The CDR3 contains 15 residues. V was trimmed by 2 bases and J by 5 bases, leaving 12 bases between them. Germline-derived CDR1 and CDR2 are SNHLY and FYNNEI. The CDR3 DNA follows: TGTGCCAGCAGTGAAAGGTCCAGGGGAACCGGGGAGCTGTTTTTT. Protein sequence: CASSERSRGTGELFF. Supplemented by reference TRBV2 and TRBJ2-2, the full variable domain reads EPEVTQTPSHQVTQMGQEVILRCVPISNHLYFYWYRQILGQKVEFLVSFYNNEISEKSEIFDDQFSVERPDGSNFTLKIRSTKLEDSAMYFCASSERSRGTGELFFGEGSRLTVL.

This chain uses TRBV29-1 with TRBJ2-7; TRBD2 agrees at 8 bases. Germline CDR1 is SQVTM and CDR2 is ANQGSEA. The CDR3 runs 14 residues. V was pared by 7 bases and J by 5 bases, with 13 bases of the junction left unmatched. The CDR3 sequence: CSAGGGTGVHEQYF. The DNA for the CDR3 is TGCAGCGCCGGGGGGGGGACCGGTGTCCACGAGCAGTACTTC.

The chain recombines TRBV6-5 with TRBJ2-1; 10 bases line up with TRBD2. The J segment lost 3 bases and the V segment lost 4 bases, leaving 3 bases of the junction unmatched. The CDR3 spans 15 residues. The V gene's germline CDR1 is MNHEY and CDR2 SVGAGI. As DNA, the CDR3 is TGTGCCAGCAGTTCTCTAGCGGGAGACTACAATGAGCAGTTCTTC. It encodes CASSSLAGDYNEQFF.

The V call is TRBV14, the J call TRBJ1-4; D may be TRBD1 (5 bases). CDR3 length: 15 amino acids. Germline CDR1 SGHDN, CDR2 FVKESK. V shed 2 bases and J shed 0 bases, with 7 bases lying between them. This CDR3 is CASSQLGATNEKLFF. The CDR3 nucleotides are TGTGCCAGCAGCCAATTGGGGGCAACTAATGAAAAACTGTTTTTT.

The genes are TRBV27 and TRBJ1-6, with D unresolved. Trimming shortened V by 6 bases and J by 7 bases, and 22 bases separated the two germline ends. Germline loops: CDR1 MNHEY, CDR2 SMNVEV (reference sequence). The CDR3 extends over 17 amino acids. CDR3 DNA: TGTGCCAGCAGGACCTACACGGACCCGAGTCGGAATTCACCCCTCCACTTT. Encoded protein: CASRTYTDPSRNSPLHF.

The chain joins TRBV6-6 to TRBJ2-5; D tentatively fits TRBD1 or TRBD2 (5 bases each). CDR3 size: 14 residues. Trimming removed 7 bases at V and 0 bases at J, with 12 bases between. In germline, CDR1 is MNHNY, CDR2 SVGAGI (reference sequence). In DNA, the CDR3 is TGTGCCAGCATGGGGCGGAGGTACCAAGAGACCCAGTACTTC. It specifies CASMGRRYQETQYF.

The rearrangement joins TRBV28 to TRBJ1-3; D gene unclear. V was pared by 3 bases and J by 4 bases, with 7 bases between. The CDR3 is 13 amino acids. The V gene's germline CDR1 is MDHEN and CDR2 SYDVKM. For the CDR3, the DNA is TGTGCCAGCAGTTTTCTTGGGGGAAACACCATATATTTT. Residues: CASSFLGGNTIYF.

The chain joins TRBV7-9 to TRBJ2-1; no reliable D call. The CDR3 is 14 amino acids. V was trimmed by 5 bases and J by 8 bases, leaving 16 bases between them. Germline V CDR1 and CDR2: SEHNR, FQNEAQ (reference sequence). The CDR3 coding sequence is TGTGCCAGCAGCCCTTGGCTAGTCTCGGATGAGCAGTTCTTC. It encodes CASSPWLVSDEQFF.

The chain employs TRBV28 and TRBJ2-2; 9 bases line up with TRBD1. The CDR3 sequence is 13 residues long. The germline V gene encodes CDR1 MDHEN and CDR2 SYDVKM. V shed 11 bases and J 11 bases; nucleotides not matched to a gene: 12. As DNA, the CDR3 is TGTGCCGTCTCTTTAAGACAGGGGGGCGAGCTGTTTTTT. Its protein is CAVSLRQGGELFF. The full variable domain, completed using reference TRBV28 and TRBJ2-2, is DVKVTQSSRYLVKRTGEKVFLECVQDMDHENMFWYRQDPGLGLRLIYFSYDVKMKEKGDIPEGYSVSREKKERFSLILESASTNQTSMYLCAVSLRQGGELFFGEGSRLTVL.

The chain has TRBV14 and TRBJ2-7, with D perhaps matching TRBD2 (6 bases). CDR1 and CDR2 from the germline V gene are SGHDN and FVKESK. V lost 4 bases and J lost 9, with 13 bases in between. The length of the CDR3 is 12 residues. Here the CDR3 reads CASSLGAGRQYF. The DNA for the CDR3 is TGTGCCAGCAGCCTGGGAGCGGGCCGGCAGTACTTC.